The present entry profiles one TCR beta chain with its context. Its antigen is not identified. The same CDR3 arises from other DNA sequences in this sample as well. The source of the sample is a study of T cell responses to AZD1222 COVID-19 vaccine. Study results and caveats: In the spike-specific TCR repertoire, nearly half reportedly target unmutated variant regions. Females outnumbered males among donors, who were mostly white British; clonal diversity was possibly underestimated. Across spike, vaccine-associated CD4 TCRs were found, dominant at 160-218 and 743-854.

Germline assignment: CDR1 MDHEN and CDR2 SYDVKM. CDR3 length: 14 amino acids. V gave up 6 bases and J gave up 8 bases, with 19 bases separating them. Only in-frame clones appear in the TCRdb table, and some are missing; sequencing was by immunoSEQ multiplex PCR. Of 120,000 or so clones in the sample, about 89% were seen once. Sequences were derived from peripheral blood, sampled on day 0 of MenACWY control vaccination. This chain connects TRBV28 to TRBJ1-2; no firm D call. The receptor comes from an adult in good health. The CDR3 coding sequence is TGTGCCAGCAGACCCCTGGACGGCACGCAGGGCTACACCTTC. Translated: CASRPLDGTQGYTF.